This entry describes one TCR beta chain. Genomic DNA, for the unsorted samples, came from tens of millions of PBMCs. The germline V gene encodes CDR1 SNHLY and CDR2 FYNNEI. This CDR3 comprises 16 residues. Trimming cost V 7 bases and J 6 bases; bases outside gene matches: 9. This specimen belongs to a study of shared clonotypes between healthy human individuals. Generated by immunoSEQ multiplex PCR, the TCRdb table keeps only in-frame clones and is missing some. The table has around 450,000 clones, roughly 80% seen once. The chain uses TRBV2 and TRBJ2-1; 13 bases are a match to TRBD2. Sequencing used PBMCs. This clonotype was obtained from a woman between 40 and 50 years old in good health. Some clones in this sample may be carry-over from other donors' samples. The CDR3 reads CASNRLAGGSVNEQFF. The CDR3 bases are TGTGCCAGCAACCGACTAGCGGGAGGATCTGTCAATGAGCAGTTCTTC.